This TCR beta chain was identified in a study of blood T cell repertoires in COVID-19. Whole-study context: The cDNA or gDNA used as material had been derived from T cells, B-cell-depleted T cells, or PBMCs.

Sequenced by immunoSEQ multiplex PCR; TCRdb stores in-frame clones only, minus some. The sample yields around 300,000 clones, around 90% seen once. The trim removed 5 bases at V and 3 bases at J, leaving 15 bases unmatched. There are 18 residues in the CDR3. Germline V CDR1 and CDR2: LNHNV, YYDKDF (reference sequence). The sample consisted of peripheral blood. This receptor was obtained from a woman between 35 and 50 years old with COVID-19, enrolled during active disease. J is TRBJ1-4 and V is TRBV15; 7 nucleotides line up with TRBD1. The CDR3 sequence: CATSPRPLRQGSNEKLFF. CDR3 nucleotides: TGTGCCACCAGCCCCCGACCCCTTAGACAGGGATCTAATGAAAAACTGTTTTTT.